Described below is a single TCR beta chain sequence and its context. Generated by immunoSEQ multiplex PCR, the TCRdb table keeps only in-frame clones and is missing some. The sample contains approximately 17,000 clones, roughly nine tenths of which appear only once. These data come from a study of technical replicates of blood from several donors. The CDR3 length is 15 residues. CDR1 and CDR2 (germline): MNHNY, SVGAGI (reference sequence). V was clipped by 4 bases and J by 2 bases, with 14 bases between them. The chain recombines TRBV6-6 with TRBJ2-5; D perhaps matches TRBD2 (7 bases). The sequenced sample was PBMCs. This sequence originates from a human donor in good health. The CDR3 reads CASSSLGGGQETQYF. The CDR3 region has the DNA TGTGCCAGCAGTTCGCTAGGGGGGGGGCAAGAGACCCAGTACTTC.